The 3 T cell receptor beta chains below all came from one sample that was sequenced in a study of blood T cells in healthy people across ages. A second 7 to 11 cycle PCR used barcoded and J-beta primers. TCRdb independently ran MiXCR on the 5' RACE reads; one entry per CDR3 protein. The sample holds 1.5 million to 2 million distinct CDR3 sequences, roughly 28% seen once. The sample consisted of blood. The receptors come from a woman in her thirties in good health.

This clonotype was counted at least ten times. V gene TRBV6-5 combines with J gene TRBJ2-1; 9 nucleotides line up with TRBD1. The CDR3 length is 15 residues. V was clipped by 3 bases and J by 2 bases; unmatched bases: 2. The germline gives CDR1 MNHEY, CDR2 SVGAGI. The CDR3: CASSYRDRAYNEQFF. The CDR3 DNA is TGTGCCAGCAGTTATCGGGACAGGGCCTACAATGAGCAGTTCTTC.

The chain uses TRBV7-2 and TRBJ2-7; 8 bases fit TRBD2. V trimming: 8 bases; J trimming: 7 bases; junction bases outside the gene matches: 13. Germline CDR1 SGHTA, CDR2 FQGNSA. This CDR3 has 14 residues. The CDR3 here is CASRSGGGPKEQYF. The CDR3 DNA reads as TGTGCCAGCCGAAGCGGGGGCGGGCCAAAAGAGCAGTACTTC.

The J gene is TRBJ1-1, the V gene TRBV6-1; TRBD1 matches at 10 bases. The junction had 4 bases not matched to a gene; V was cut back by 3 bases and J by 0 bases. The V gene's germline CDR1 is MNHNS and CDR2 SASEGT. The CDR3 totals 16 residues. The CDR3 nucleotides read TGTGCCAGCAGTGAGGGACAGGGGAGAATGAACACTGAAGCTTTCTTT. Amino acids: CASSEGQGRMNTEAFF.